A single sample gave rise to the 19 T cell receptor beta chains below, sequenced in a study of Graves' ophthalmopathy and Graves' hyperthyroidism. RNA served as the template for amplifying TCR beta CDR3 regions. The first round was an RT-PCR with HTBI primers, and the second round was a multiplex PCR. TCRdb used MiXCR to reprocess the multiplex PCR reads, holding one entry per CDR3 protein. The table has over a million distinct CDR3 sequences, about two fifths seen once. The sequenced material came from peripheral blood or thyroid tissue (not recorded which). These receptors were obtained from an adult man with Graves' hyperthyroidism.

The rearrangement uses TRBV19 and TRBJ2-2; 9 bases agree with TRBD2. Unmatched junction bases numbered 10, after V lost 3 bases and J lost 2 bases. CDR3 length: 18 residues. Germline CDR1 and CDR2: LNHDA and SQIVND (reference sequence). Here the CDR3 DNA reads TGTGCCAGTAGTATTGTGATTGGTAGCGGGAGAAACACCGGGGAGCTGTTTTTT. Amino acids: CASSIVIGSGRNTGELFF.

The chain recombines TRBV11-2 with TRBJ1-2; no reliable D call. The CDR3 has 14 amino acids. CDR1 and CDR2 from the germline V gene are SGHAT and FQNNGV. With 1 base removed from V and 2 bases from J, the gap between germline ends came to 8 bases. The CDR3 DNA follows: TGTGCCAGCAGCTTAGCTTTAGGGAACTATGGCTACACCTTC. Translation: CASSLALGNYGYTF.

This clonotype was detected many times. This chain joins TRBV10-3 and TRBJ1-1, with D uncertain. The CDR3 has 16 residues. V lost 6 bases and J 2 bases, leaving 19 bases between the germline ends. Germline lookup yields CDR1 ENHRY and CDR2 SYGVKD. The CDR3 bases are TGTGCCATCAGCTACCGGACCGGAGGTACAAACACTGAAGCTTTCTTT. This translates into CAISYRTGGTNTEAFF.

The V gene is TRBV5-1, the J gene TRBJ2-5; D perhaps matches TRBD1 (5 bases). V was clipped by 0 bases and J by 2 bases, with 8 bases between them. Germline loops: CDR1 SGHRS, CDR2 YFSETQ. The CDR3 spans 14 residues. The CDR3 protein is CASSLDRPQETQYF. For the CDR3, the DNA is TGCGCCAGCAGCTTGGACAGGCCACAAGAGACCCAGTACTTC.

This clonotype showed up many times. The chain couples TRBV7-2 to TRBJ1-1; TRBD1 aligns across 9 bases. Germline lookup yields CDR1 SGHTA and CDR2 FQGNSA. V shed 1 base, J shed 4 bases, and the junction held 7 bases outside the gene matches. CDR3 length: 16 amino acids. The CDR3 spells CASSLEDRGAATEAFF. CDR3 DNA: TGTGCCAGCAGCTTAGAAGACAGGGGGGCTGCCACTGAAGCTTTCTTT. Using reference TRBV7-2 and TRBJ1-1 for the parts outside the CDR3, the full variable domain is GAGVSQSPSNKVTEKGKDVELRCDPISGHTALYWYRQSLGQGLEFLIYFQGNSAPDKSGLPSDRFSAERTGGSVSTLTIQRTQQEDSAVYLCASSLEDRGAATEAFFGQGTRLTVV.

This clonotype was recorded many times. V gene TRBV12-3 or TRBV12-4 combines with J gene TRBJ2-5, with D hard to call. V was clipped by 2 bases and J by 4 bases, with 8 bases between them. The CDR3 is 13 amino acids. CDR3 DNA: TGTGCCAGCAGTTTACGCAGTGGAGAGACCCAGTACTTC. Amino acid sequence: CASSLRSGETQYF.

The chain couples TRBV24-1 to TRBJ1-4, with D perhaps matching TRBD1 (6 bases). The CDR3 covers 13 residues. The germline gives CDR1 KGHDR, CDR2 SFDVKD. The V gene lost 4 bases and the J gene lost 7 bases, with 9 bases spanning the gap. CDR3 loop: CATSDRGGEKLFF. CDR3 coding DNA: TGTGCCACCAGTGACAGGGGCGGTGAAAAACTGTTTTTT.

This chain connects TRBV12-3 or TRBV12-4 to TRBJ2-5; 10 bases match TRBD1. The CDR3 spans 15 residues. Trimming at V came to 4 bases and at J to 5 bases, leaving 7 bases not matched to a gene. CDR3: CASSSTGGRYETQYF. The CDR3 DNA reads as TGTGCCAGCAGTTCGACAGGGGGCCGGTACGAGACCCAGTACTTC.

In its sample, this clonotype was seen many times. The gene calls are TRBV20-1 and TRBJ1-5; 7 nucleotides agree with TRBD1. The CDR3 is 13 amino acids. Germline trimming cut 4 bases from V and 4 bases from J; bases unmatched to any gene: 4. The germline V gene encodes CDR1 DFQATT and CDR2 SNEGSKA (reference sequence). In DNA, the CDR3 is TGCAGTGCTAATGAACAGGGGAATCAGCCCCAGCATTTT. Amino acids: CSANEQGNQPQHF.

In the case of this clonotype: Since no conserved phenylalanine or tryptophan closes the CDR3, a read error is the likely cause. The DNA is omitted, as the CDR3 cannot be located on it reliably, and the CDR3 follows TCRdb's listing. The J gene is TRBJ1-2, the V gene TRBV7-9. Germline V gene sequence: CDR1 SEHNR, CDR2 FQNEAQ (reference sequence). The CDR3 spans 9 residues, counting both ends. CDR3: CASSSRTGG.

This clonotype was detected only a few times. The V call is TRBV10-3, the J call TRBJ1-2, with D perhaps matching TRBD1 (6 bases). CDR1 and CDR2 from the germline V gene are ENHRY and SYGVKD. V lost 4 bases and J lost 8, with 11 bases in between. CDR3 length: 12 amino acids. CDR3 residues: CAISGRGLGYTF. In nucleotides, the CDR3 is TGTGCCATCAGTGGCAGGGGCCTAGGCTACACCTTC.

This clonotype was observed a handful of times. CDR3 region: CASSRQGLHEQYF. In DNA, the CDR3 is TGTGCCAGTAGTAGACAGGGGCTCCACGAGCAGTACTTC. The chain recombines TRBV19 with TRBJ2-7; 8 bases align to TRBD1. Trimming at V came to 4 bases and at J to 5 bases, leaving 4 bases not matched to a gene. Germline loops: CDR1 LNHDA, CDR2 SQIVND (reference sequence). This CDR3 is built from 13 residues.

The gene calls are TRBV5-6 and TRBJ2-7; a weak D match, TRBD1 (6 bases). The V gene lost 3 bases and the J gene lost 2 bases, with 15 bases spanning the gap. Germline CDR1 and CDR2: SGHDT and YYEEEE. The CDR3 runs to 15 residues. CDR3 residues: CASSSTGKRTYEQYF. CDR3 coding DNA: TGTGCCAGCAGCTCCACAGGGAAGAGGACCTACGAGCAGTACTTC. The whole variable domain, filled in from reference TRBV5-6 and TRBJ2-7, reads DAGVTQSPTHLIKTRGQQVTLRCSPKSGHDTVSWYQQALGQGPQFIFQYYEEEERQRGNFPDRFSGHQFPNYSSELNVNALLLGDSALYLCASSSTGKRTYEQYFGPGTRLTVT.

Many counts were recorded for this clonotype. The V and J genes are TRBV15 and TRBJ1-5, with 9 bases that match TRBD1. Germline lookup yields CDR1 LNHNV and CDR2 YYDKDF (reference sequence). V lost 11 bases, J lost 5 bases, and 7 bases stayed unmatched. The CDR3 covers 13 residues. The CDR3 sequence: CASGTGRDQPQHF. CDR3 bases: TGTGCCTCCGGGACAGGGAGGGATCAGCCCCAGCATTTT.

Ten or more counts support this clonotype. The chain carries TRBV29-1 and TRBJ1-2, with unresolved D. Germline CDR1 reads SQVTM; CDR2 reads ANQGSEA. Trimming pared 4 bases from V and 1 base from J, leaving 4 bases between. The CDR3 runs 11 residues. The CDR3, as DNA: TGCAGCGTTGCAGTTAACTATGGCTACACCTTC. Its translation: CSVAVNYGYTF.

This rearrangement joins TRBV27 to TRBJ2-5, with D uncertain. This CDR3 contains 13 residues. Germline lookup yields CDR1 MNHEY and CDR2 SMNVEV (reference sequence). The ends were cut back, 2 bases at V and 4 bases at J, with 8 bases in the middle. CDR3 sequence: CASSLTYGETQYF. As DNA, the CDR3 is TGTGCCAGCAGTTTAACTTATGGAGAGACCCAGTACTTC.

This clonotype was observed many times. V is TRBV7-2 and J is TRBJ2-7; D might be TRBD1 or TRBD2, each matching 6 bases. Germline CDR1 reads SGHTA; CDR2 reads FQGNSA. The ends were cut back, 0 bases at V and 1 base at J, with 10 bases in the middle. The CDR3 consists of 15 residues. CDR3 region: CASSLARDTSYEQYF. The CDR3 DNA follows: TGTGCCAGCAGCTTAGCGCGGGACACATCCTACGAGCAGTACTTC.

This clonotype appeared many times. This sequence joins TRBV5-5 and TRBJ1-4, with a possible D match to TRBD1 (6 bases). Deletions cut 0 bases from V and 3 bases from J, with 9 bases between. The CDR3 has 15 residues. Germline CDR1 is SGHKS and CDR2 is YYEKEE (reference sequence). CDR3 coding DNA: TGTGCCAGCAGCTTGGTGGGGGCGTCTAATGAAAAACTGTTTTTT. Amino acids: CASSLVGASNEKLFF. Full variable domain (rest looked up from reference TRBV5-5 and TRBJ1-4): DAGVTQSPTHLIKTRGQQVTLRCSPISGHKSVSWYQQVLGQGPQFIFQYYEKEERGRGNFPDRFSARQFPNYSSELNVNALLLGDSALYLCASSLVGASNEKLFFGSGTQLSVL.

This clonotype was recorded at least ten times. The chain has TRBV25-1 and TRBJ2-5; TRBD1 matches 8 bases. Trimming cost V 4 bases and J 4 bases; bases outside gene matches: 11. This CDR3 spans 16 amino acids. CDR1 and CDR2 (germline): MGHDK, SYGVNS. Here the CDR3 reads CASSAGQGGWAETQYF. CDR3 nucleotides: TGTGCCAGCAGTGCCGGACAGGGCGGTTGGGCAGAGACCCAGTACTTC. The entire variable domain, with the rest obtained from reference TRBV25-1 and TRBJ2-5, is as follows: EADIYQTPRYLVIGTGKKITLECSQTMGHDKMYWYQQDPGMELHLIHYSYGVNSTEKGDLSSESTVSRIRTEHFPLTLESARPSHTSQYLCASSAGQGGWAETQYFGPGTRLLVL.